This T cell receptor (beta chain) was recorded in a study of CD8 T cells in ankylosing spondylitis. The CDR3 is made up of 17 amino acids. Looked up from germline, CDR1 is MGHRA and CDR2 is YSYEKL. Trimming removed 1 base from V and 2 bases from J; junction bases left unmatched: 4. TCRdb re-called the 5' RACE reads through MiXCR, storing one row per CDR3 protein. The table has roughly 670,000 distinct CDR3 sequences, around 17% seen once. Note on this clonotype: The antigen remains undetermined.

The study, taken as a whole, reports: Seemingly distinctive of ankylosing spondylitis blood was a TCR beta motif formed by eight highly homologous variants.

Sequencing input: blood, either unsorted or a sorted T cell fraction (not recorded which). The genes are TRBV4-1 and TRBJ2-2, with 10 bases fitting TRBD2. The clonotype comes from a male donor with ankylosing spondylitis. The CDR3 sequence: CASSQVASGRNTGELFF. The DNA for the CDR3 is TGCGCCAGCAGCCAAGTAGCTAGCGGGAGAAACACCGGGGAGCTGTTTTTT.